The rows below give T cell receptor beta chains drawn from one sample of a study of blood T cell repertoires in COVID-19. TCRdb's copy holds only in-frame clones and misses some; the assay was immunoSEQ multiplex PCR. The table shows around 200,000 clones, with 75% to 90% occurring only once. The sequencing input was peripheral blood. These receptors all come from a woman aged 40-49 years with acute or convalescent COVID-19. The CDR3 runs from the conserved cysteine through the conserved F or W. Clone size, where shown, is once, few, many, or a class for clones that have expanded.

j_call clone_size v_call cdr3_aa
TRBJ2-1 . TRBV28 CASSPRNEQFF
TRBJ1-1 few TRBV7-2 CASSTQPGVEAFF
TRBJ1-1 . TRBV6-4 CASSEEMNTEAFF
TRBJ2-1 . TRBV7-8 CASSFGTPEYNEQFF
TRBJ1-4 . TRBV30 CAWSPRGGPNEKLFF
TRBJ2-1 . TRBV11-2 CASSSTLPNEQFF
TRBJ1-2 once TRBV28 CASSPPGSLGGYGYTF
TRBJ2-3 . TRBV6-5 CASRQTGSDTQYF
TRBJ2-1 . TRBV27 CASSRAGGHYNEQFF
TRBJ2-5 . TRBV27 CASSLRDNQQETQYF
TRBJ1-5 few TRBV19 CASSYLDRVGSNQPQHF
TRBJ1-1 . TRBV19 CASRGQVVAFF
TRBJ1-2 . TRBV3-1/TRBV3-2 CASSQDNRGRGPLRHGYTF
TRBJ1-2 . TRBV2 CASRETGLPNYGYTF
TRBJ1-1 . TRBV3-1/TRBV3-2 CASSRGGDTEAFF
TRBJ1-1 once TRBV16 CASSQSGDTEAFF
TRBJ2-7 . TRBV19 CASSLSGDSYEQYF
TRBJ2-7 . TRBV5-1 CASSRGTYYEQYF